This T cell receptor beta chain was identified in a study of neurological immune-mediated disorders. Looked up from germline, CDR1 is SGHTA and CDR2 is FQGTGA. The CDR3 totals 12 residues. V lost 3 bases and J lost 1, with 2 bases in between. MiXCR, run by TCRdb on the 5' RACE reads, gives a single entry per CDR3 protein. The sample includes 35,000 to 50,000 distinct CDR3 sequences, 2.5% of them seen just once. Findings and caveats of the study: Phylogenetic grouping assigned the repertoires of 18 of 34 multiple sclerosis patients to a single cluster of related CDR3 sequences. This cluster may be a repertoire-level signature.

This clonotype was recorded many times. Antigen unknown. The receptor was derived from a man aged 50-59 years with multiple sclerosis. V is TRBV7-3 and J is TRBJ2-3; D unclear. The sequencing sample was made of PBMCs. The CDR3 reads CASSFGTDTQYF. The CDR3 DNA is TGTGCCAGCAGCTTCGGCACAGATACGCAGTATTTT.